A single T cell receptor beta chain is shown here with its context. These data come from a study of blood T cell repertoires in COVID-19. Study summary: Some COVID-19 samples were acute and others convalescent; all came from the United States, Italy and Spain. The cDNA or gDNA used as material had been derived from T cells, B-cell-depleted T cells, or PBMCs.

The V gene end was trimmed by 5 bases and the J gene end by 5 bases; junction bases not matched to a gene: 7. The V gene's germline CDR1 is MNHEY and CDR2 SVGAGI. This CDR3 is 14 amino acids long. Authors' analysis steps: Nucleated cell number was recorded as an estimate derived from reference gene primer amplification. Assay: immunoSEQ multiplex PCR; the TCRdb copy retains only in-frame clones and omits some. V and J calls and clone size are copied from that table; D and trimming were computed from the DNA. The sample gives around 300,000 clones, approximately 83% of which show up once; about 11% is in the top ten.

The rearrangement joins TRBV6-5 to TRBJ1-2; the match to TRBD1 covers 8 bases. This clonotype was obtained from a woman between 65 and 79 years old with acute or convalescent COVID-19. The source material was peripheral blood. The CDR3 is CASSQTGDFYGYTF. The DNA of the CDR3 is TGTGCCAGCAGTCAGACAGGGGACTTTTATGGCTACACCTTC.